A single sample gave rise to the 8 T cell receptor beta chains below, sequenced in a study of blood T cell repertoires in COVID-19. The data were produced by immunoSEQ multiplex PCR, yet TCRdb's version contains in-frame clones alone and is incomplete. The data show about 180,000 clones, with approximately 88% seen just once and about 4.1% held by the top ten. The sample taken for sequencing was peripheral blood. The source is a woman in her thirties with acute or convalescent COVID-19.

The chain links TRBV5-1 to TRBJ2-7, with D perhaps TRBD2 (6 bases). This CDR3 contains 14 residues. V was pared by 3 bases and J by 2 bases, with 12 bases between. The germline gives CDR1 SGHRS, CDR2 YFSETQ. The CDR3 DNA follows: TGCGCCAGCAGCTACATCGGAGGGGCCTACGAGCAGTACTTC. It translates to CASSYIGGAYEQYF.

The V and J genes are TRBV3-1 (or the pseudogene TRBV3-2) and TRBJ1-3; perhaps TRBD1 as D (5 bases). This CDR3 has 13 residues. The V gene's germline CDR1 is LGHDT and CDR2 YNNKEL (reference sequence). V lost 8 bases to trimming and J lost 4 bases, with 12 bases between them. The CDR3, as DNA: TGTGCCAGCCGCCGCAGGGCCGGAAACACCATATATTTT. Amino acid sequence: CASRRRAGNTIYF.

The chain's CDR3 is CASSIKAGRDEQFF. CDR3 DNA: TGTGCCAGTAGTATAAAGGCGGGGAGGGATGAGCAGTTCTTC. The rearrangement uses TRBV19 and TRBJ2-1; TRBD2 agrees at 7 bases. Germline CDR1 is LNHDA and CDR2 is SQIVND (reference sequence). V lost 2 bases and J lost 8; bases outside the gene matches: 6. The CDR3 is made up of 14 amino acids.

The chain combines TRBV27 with TRBJ2-2, with 12 positions matching TRBD1. V lost 8 bases, J lost 6 bases, and 13 bases stayed unmatched. This CDR3 is built from 17 residues. Germline assignment: CDR1 MNHEY and CDR2 SMNVEV (reference sequence). For the CDR3, the DNA is TGTGCCAGCCTGACTCGGGCGGGACAGGGGGCGCCCGGGGAGCTGTTTTTT. Protein sequence: CASLTRAGQGAPGELFF.

This chain joins TRBV5-1 and TRBJ2-3; perhaps TRBD2 as D (7 bases). CDR1 and CDR2 (germline): SGHRS, YFSETQ. CDR3 length: 16 residues. V was trimmed by 1 base and J by 2 bases, leaving 14 bases between them. CDR3 loop: CASSLISGDITDTQYF. The CDR3 DNA follows: TGCGCCAGCAGCTTGATAAGCGGGGACATCACAGATACGCAGTATTTT.

This chain joins TRBV5-1 and TRBJ2-7; a possible D gene is TRBD2 (5 bases). V gave up 3 bases and J gave up 0 bases, with 10 bases separating them. The CDR3 covers 14 residues. In germline, CDR1 is SGHRS, CDR2 YFSETQ. CDR3 in DNA: TGCGCCAGCAGCTGGGAGAGCACCTCCTACGAGCAGTACTTC. It yields the protein CASSWESTSYEQYF.

The rearrangement uses TRBV14 and TRBJ2-7; 8 nucleotides line up with TRBD1. Germline loops: CDR1 SGHDN, CDR2 FVKESK. J lost 4 bases, V lost 6 bases, and 11 bases had no gene match. The CDR3 is made up of 15 amino acids. CDR3 protein: CASSTGGKRDYEQYF. The CDR3 coding sequence is TGTGCCAGCAGTACAGGGGGAAAGAGGGATTACGAGCAGTACTTC.

The rearrangement links TRBV6-5 to TRBJ1-1; 8 bases align to TRBD1. The CDR3 has 12 amino acids. The V and J ends lost 5 bases and 7 bases, in that order; junction bases with no gene match: 3. The germline gives CDR1 MNHEY, CDR2 SVGAGI. The CDR3 DNA sequence: TGTGCCAGCAGTCGCGGGACAGGTGAAGCTTTCTTT. Translated: CASSRGTGEAFF.